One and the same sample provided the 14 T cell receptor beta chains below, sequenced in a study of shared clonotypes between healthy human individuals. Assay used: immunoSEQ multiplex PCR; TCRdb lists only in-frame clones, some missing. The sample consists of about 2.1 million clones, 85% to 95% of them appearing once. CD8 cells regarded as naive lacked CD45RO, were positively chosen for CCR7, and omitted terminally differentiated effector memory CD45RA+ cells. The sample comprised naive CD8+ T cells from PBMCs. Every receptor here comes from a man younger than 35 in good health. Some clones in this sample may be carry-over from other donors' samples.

CDR3 in DNA: TGTGCCAGCAGACAGGGAGCCTACGAGCAGTACTTC. This sequence encodes CASRQGAYEQYF. The chain links TRBV6-6 to TRBJ2-7; possible D gene TRBD1, 6 bases. This CDR3 comprises 12 residues. The germline V gene encodes CDR1 MNHNY and CDR2 SVGAGI (reference sequence). V was clipped by 6 bases and J by 2 bases, with 8 bases between them.

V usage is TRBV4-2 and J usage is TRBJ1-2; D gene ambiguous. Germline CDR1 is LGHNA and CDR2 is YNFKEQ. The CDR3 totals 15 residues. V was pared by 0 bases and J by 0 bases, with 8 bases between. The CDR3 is CASSQESLANYGYTF. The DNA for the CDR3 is TGTGCCAGCAGCCAAGAAAGTCTAGCTAACTATGGCTACACCTTC.

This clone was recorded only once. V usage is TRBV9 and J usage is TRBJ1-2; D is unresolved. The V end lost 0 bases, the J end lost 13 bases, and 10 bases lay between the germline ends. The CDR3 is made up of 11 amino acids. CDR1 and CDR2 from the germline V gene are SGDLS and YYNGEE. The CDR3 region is CASSVAGEFTF. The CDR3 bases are TGTGCCAGCAGCGTAGCTGGGGAGTTCACCTTC.

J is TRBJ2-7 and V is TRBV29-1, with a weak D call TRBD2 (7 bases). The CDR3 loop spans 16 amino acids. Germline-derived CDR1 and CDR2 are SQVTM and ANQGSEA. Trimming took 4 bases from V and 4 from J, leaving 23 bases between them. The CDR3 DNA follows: TGCAGCGTTGTTGCGTCGGGGGGCCCTCCGGGTTACGAGCAGTACTTC. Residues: CSVVASGGPPGYEQYF.

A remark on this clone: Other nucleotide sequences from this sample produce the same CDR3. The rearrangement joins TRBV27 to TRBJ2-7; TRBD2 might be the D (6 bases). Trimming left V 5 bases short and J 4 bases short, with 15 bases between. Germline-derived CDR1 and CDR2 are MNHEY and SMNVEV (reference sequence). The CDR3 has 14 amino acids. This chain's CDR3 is CASSVTGGGYEQYF. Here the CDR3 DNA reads TGTGCCAGCAGTGTCACCGGGGGAGGATACGAGCAGTACTTC.

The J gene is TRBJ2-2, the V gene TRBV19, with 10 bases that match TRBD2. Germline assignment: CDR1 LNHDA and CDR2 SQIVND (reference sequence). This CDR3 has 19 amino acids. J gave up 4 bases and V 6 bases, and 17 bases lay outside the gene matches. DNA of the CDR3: TGTGCCAGTAGGTCGCGCGGGCTAGCGGGAGCCTGGGGCACCGGGGAGCTGTTTTTT. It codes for CASRSRGLAGAWGTGELFF.

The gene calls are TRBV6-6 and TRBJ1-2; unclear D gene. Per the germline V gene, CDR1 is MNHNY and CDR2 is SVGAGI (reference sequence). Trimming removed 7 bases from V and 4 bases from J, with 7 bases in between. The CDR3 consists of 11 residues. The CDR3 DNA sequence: TGTGCCAGCAAAGACTCCTATGGCTACACCTTC. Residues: CASKDSYGYTF.

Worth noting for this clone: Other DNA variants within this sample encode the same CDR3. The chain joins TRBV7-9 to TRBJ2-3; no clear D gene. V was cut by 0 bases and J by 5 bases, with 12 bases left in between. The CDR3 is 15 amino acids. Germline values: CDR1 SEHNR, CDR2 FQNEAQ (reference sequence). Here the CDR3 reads CASSLAGSGGDTQYF. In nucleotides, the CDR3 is TGTGCCAGCAGCTTAGCGGGGTCAGGTGGAGATACGCAGTATTTT.

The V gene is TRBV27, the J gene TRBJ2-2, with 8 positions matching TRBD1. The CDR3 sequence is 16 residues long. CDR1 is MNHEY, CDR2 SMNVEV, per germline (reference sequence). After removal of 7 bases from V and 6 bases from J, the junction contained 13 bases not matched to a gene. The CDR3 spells CASTNLRAGGPGELFF. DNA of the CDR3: TGTGCCAGCACCAATCTCCGGGCAGGGGGCCCCGGGGAGCTGTTTTTT.

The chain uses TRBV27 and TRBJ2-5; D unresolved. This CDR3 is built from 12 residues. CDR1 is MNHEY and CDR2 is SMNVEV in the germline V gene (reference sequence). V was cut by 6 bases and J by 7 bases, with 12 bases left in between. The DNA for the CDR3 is TGTGCCAGCAGACAGATTCCCGGGACCCAGTACTTC. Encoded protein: CASRQIPGTQYF.

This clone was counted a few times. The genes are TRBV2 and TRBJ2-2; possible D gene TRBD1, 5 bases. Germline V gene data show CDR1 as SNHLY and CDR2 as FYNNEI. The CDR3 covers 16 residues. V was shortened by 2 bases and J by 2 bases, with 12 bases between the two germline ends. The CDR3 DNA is TGTGCCAGCAGTGAACGGACAACCTTTAACACCGGGGAGCTGTTTTTT. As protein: CASSERTTFNTGELFF.

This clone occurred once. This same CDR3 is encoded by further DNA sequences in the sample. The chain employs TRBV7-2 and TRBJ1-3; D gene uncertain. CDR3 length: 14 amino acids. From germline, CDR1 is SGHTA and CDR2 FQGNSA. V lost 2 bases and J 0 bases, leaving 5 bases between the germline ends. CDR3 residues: CASSLSGSGNTIYF. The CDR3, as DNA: TGTGCCAGCAGCTTAAGCGGCTCTGGAAACACCATATATTTT.

CDR3 sequence (DNA): TGTGCCAGCAGCGTAGGGGACACCCCCGGAGGCTACACCTTC. It translates to CASSVGDTPGGYTF. V is TRBV9 and J is TRBJ1-2, with D maybe TRBD1 (6 bases). Trimming removed 0 bases from V and 8 bases from J, with 14 bases in between. In germline, CDR1 is SGDLS, CDR2 YYNGEE. The CDR3 runs 14 residues. Drawing the rest from reference TRBV9 and TRBJ1-2, the complete variable domain is DSGVTQTPKHLITATGQRVTLRCSPRSGDLSVYWYQQSLDQGLQFLIQYYNGEERAKGNILERFSAQQFPDLHSELNLSSLELGDSALYFCASSVGDTPGGYTFGSGTRLTVV.

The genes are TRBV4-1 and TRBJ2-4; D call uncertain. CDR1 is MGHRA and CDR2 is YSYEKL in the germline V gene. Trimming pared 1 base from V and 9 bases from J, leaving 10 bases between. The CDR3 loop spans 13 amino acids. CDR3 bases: TGCGCCAGCAGCCAAGTTTCCGTGAGCATTCAGTACTTC. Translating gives CASSQVSVSIQYF.